This TCR beta chain is from a study of control samples from healthy donors and cancer patients. The CDR3 is 16 residues long. V was pared by 2 bases and J by 0 bases, with 8 bases between. Per germline, CDR1 KGHSH and CDR2 LQKENI. TCRdb keeps only in-frame clones here, not all; method: immunoSEQ multiplex PCR. Of roughly 98,000 clones listed, just over 90% are singletons. Sample: blood. The V and J genes are TRBV18 and TRBJ1-6; D not resolved. This sequence was found in a man younger than 35 in good health. The CDR3 here is CASSPRGPSYNSPLHF. The CDR3 DNA is TGTGCCAGCTCACCAAGAGGACCCTCCTATAATTCACCCCTCCACTTT.